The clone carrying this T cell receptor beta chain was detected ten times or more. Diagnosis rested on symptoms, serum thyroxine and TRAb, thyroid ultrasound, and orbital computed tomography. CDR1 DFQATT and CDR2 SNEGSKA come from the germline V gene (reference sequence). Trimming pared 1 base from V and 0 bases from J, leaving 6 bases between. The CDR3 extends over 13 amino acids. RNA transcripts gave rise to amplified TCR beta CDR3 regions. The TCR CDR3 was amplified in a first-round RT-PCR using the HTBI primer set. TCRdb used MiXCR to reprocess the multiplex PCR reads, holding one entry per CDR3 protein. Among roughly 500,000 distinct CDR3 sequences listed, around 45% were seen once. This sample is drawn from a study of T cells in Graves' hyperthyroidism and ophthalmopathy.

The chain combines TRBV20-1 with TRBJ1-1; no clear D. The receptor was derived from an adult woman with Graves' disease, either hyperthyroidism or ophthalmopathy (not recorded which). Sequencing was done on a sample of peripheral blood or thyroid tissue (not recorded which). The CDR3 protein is CSARVPVNTEAFF. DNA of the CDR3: TGCAGTGCTAGAGTACCTGTGAACACTGAAGCTTTCTTT.